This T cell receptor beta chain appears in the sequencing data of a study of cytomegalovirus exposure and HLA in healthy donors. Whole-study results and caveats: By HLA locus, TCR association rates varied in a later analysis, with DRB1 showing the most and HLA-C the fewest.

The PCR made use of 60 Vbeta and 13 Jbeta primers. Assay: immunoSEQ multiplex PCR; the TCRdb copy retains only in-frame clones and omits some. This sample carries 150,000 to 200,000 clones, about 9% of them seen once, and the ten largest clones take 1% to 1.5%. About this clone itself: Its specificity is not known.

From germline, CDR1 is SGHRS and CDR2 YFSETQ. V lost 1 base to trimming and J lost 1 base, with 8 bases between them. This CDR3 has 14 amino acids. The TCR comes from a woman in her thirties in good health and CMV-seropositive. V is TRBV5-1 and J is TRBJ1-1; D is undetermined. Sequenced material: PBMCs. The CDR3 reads CASSLLTTNTEAFF. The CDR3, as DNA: TGCGCCAGCAGCTTGCTCACTACGAACACTGAAGCTTTCTTT.